This T cell receptor (beta chain) was captured in a study of human T cells and chemical hapten exposure. Trimming removed 0 bases from V and 1 base from J, with 13 bases in between. CDR1 is SGHRS, CDR2 YFSETQ, per germline. The CDR3 is 16 residues long. The study, taken as a whole, reports: TCRs above 1 in 1000 frequency did not change with DPC sensitization.

The time point: patch test 1, 2 weeks after DPC sensitization. Stated treatment: therapeutic diphenylcyclopropenone sensitization with weekly scalp DPC. In the case of this clonotype: Its cognate antigen is unknown.

From the RACE reads, TCRdb called clonotypes with MiXCR, one entry per CDR3 protein. The table lists more than 65,000 distinct CDR3 sequences, 32% of them singletons. This sequence was found in a man in his forties with alopecia areata. Some clones in this sample may be carry-over from other donors' samples. The sample in question was whole blood, obtained in connection with sensitization to the hapten diphenylcyclopropenone (DPC). This sequence joins TRBV5-1 and TRBJ2-5; D gene ambiguous. CDR3 sequence: CASSLATAIIQETQYF. The CDR3 coding sequence is TGCGCCAGCAGCTTGGCTACAGCGATTATCCAAGAGACCCAGTACTTC.